This is a list of T cell receptor beta chains from one sample in a study of CD8 T cells in ankylosing spondylitis. TCRdb processed the 5' RACE reads anew with MiXCR; each CDR3 protein has one entry. The sample comprises 350,000 to 400,000 distinct CDR3 sequences, around 20% of which are singletons, and 13% rests with the top ten. The sample was blood, either unsorted or a sorted T cell fraction (not recorded which). These receptor sequences come from a male donor with ankylosing spondylitis or in good health (not recorded which). CDR3s include the opening cysteine and the closing phenylalanine or tryptophan. A D gene is named only where the DNA matches it firmly. Size values are once, few and many counts, or a class for expanded clones, and some rows have none.

clone size: many
V gene: TRBV12-3/TRBV12-4
D gene: .
J gene: TRBJ2-5
CDR3 protein: CASSQGTLQETQYF
CDR3 DNA: TGTGCCAGCAGTCAAGGGACACTCCAAGAGACCCAGTACTTC

clone size: .
V gene: TRBV7-7
D gene: .
J gene: TRBJ2-5
CDR3 protein: CASSLGFGRLQETQYF
CDR3 DNA: TGTGCTAGCAGCTTAGGCTTTGGACGCCTGCAAGAGACCCAGTACTTC

clone size: .
V gene: TRBV15
D gene: .
J gene: TRBJ2-5
CDR3 protein: CATSRFRTEQETQYF
CDR3 DNA: TGTGCCACCAGCAGATTTCGGACGGAACAAGAGACCCAGTACTTC

clone size: few
V gene: TRBV12-3/TRBV12-4
D gene: TRBD1
J gene: TRBJ2-7
CDR3 protein: CASSPPDRGRYEQYF
CDR3 DNA: TGTGCCAGCAGTCCACCGGACAGGGGGCGGTACGAGCAGTACTTC

clone size: .
V gene: TRBV4-1
D gene: .
J gene: TRBJ2-2
CDR3 protein: CASSQWGRGGELFF
CDR3 DNA: TGCGCCAGCAGCCAATGGGGGCGAGGCGGGGAGCTGTTTTTT

clone size: .
V gene: TRBV20-1
D gene: .
J gene: TRBJ2-1
CDR3 protein: CSADNSRNYNEQFF
CDR3 DNA: TGCAGTGCTGACAACTCGAGGAATTACAATGAGCAGTTCTTC

clone size: few
V gene: TRBV12-3/TRBV12-4
D gene: .
J gene: TRBJ2-2
CDR3 protein: CASGRANTGELFF
CDR3 DNA: TGTGCCAGCGGGCGGGCGAACACCGGGGAGCTGTTTTTT

clone size: few
V gene: TRBV5-1
D gene: .
J gene: TRBJ2-6
CDR3 protein: CASSSGRDSGANVLTF
CDR3 DNA: TGCGCCAGCAGCTCCGGTCGGGACTCTGGGGCCAACGTCCTGACTTTC

clone size: many
V gene: TRBV20-1
D gene: .
J gene: TRBJ2-7
CDR3 protein: CSARRRASYEQYF
CDR3 DNA: TGCAGTGCTAGACGTCGAGCCTCCTACGAGCAGTACTTC

clone size: few
V gene: TRBV28
D gene: TRBD1
J gene: TRBJ2-7
CDR3 protein: CASSFWDRAPLSYEQYF
CDR3 DNA: TGTGCCAGCAGTTTCTGGGACAGGGCCCCCCTATCCTACGAGCAGTACTTC

clone size: .
V gene: TRBV12-3/TRBV12-4
D gene: .
J gene: TRBJ1-6
CDR3 protein: CASSFSGYSPLHF
CDR3 DNA: TGTGCCAGCAGTTTTTCCGGATATTCACCCCTCCACTTT

clone size: .
V gene: TRBV2
D gene: .
J gene: TRBJ2-2
CDR3 protein: CASGGGTNTGELFF
CDR3 DNA: TGTGCCAGCGGCGGAGGAACGAACACCGGGGAGCTGTTTTTT

clone size: .
V gene: TRBV7-9
D gene: .
J gene: TRBJ2-5
CDR3 protein: CASGAGVQETQYF
CDR3 DNA: TGTGCCAGCGGTGCTGGGGTACAAGAGACCCAGTACTTC

clone size: .
V gene: TRBV7-9
D gene: .
J gene: TRBJ2-3
CDR3 protein: CASSPTDTDTQYF
CDR3 DNA: TGTGCCAGCAGTCCTACAGACACAGATACGCAGTATTTT

clone size: few
V gene: TRBV12-3/TRBV12-4
D gene: TRBD1
J gene: TRBJ1-1
CDR3 protein: CASRTGLATEAFF
CDR3 DNA: TGTGCCAGCAGGACAGGGTTGGCCACTGAAGCTTTCTTT

clone size: .
V gene: TRBV28
D gene: TRBD2
J gene: TRBJ2-7
CDR3 protein: CASSLSIAGNSYEQYF
CDR3 DNA: TGTGCCAGCAGTTTAAGCATAGCGGGCAACTCCTACGAGCAGTACTTC

clone size: .
V gene: TRBV13
D gene: .
J gene: TRBJ2-4
CDR3 protein: CASTLRGAKNIQYF
CDR3 DNA: TGTGCCAGCACTCTCCGGGGGGCCAAAAACATTCAGTACTTC

clone size: .
V gene: TRBV28
D gene: .
J gene: TRBJ2-7
CDR3 protein: CASSSTFPSANYEQYF
CDR3 DNA: TGTGCCAGCAGTTCCACCTTCCCCTCAGCAAACTACGAGCAGTACTTC

clone size: few
V gene: TRBV11-2
D gene: .
J gene: TRBJ1-1
CDR3 protein: CASGGMNTEAFF
CDR3 DNA: TGTGCCAGTGGGGGAATGAACACTGAAGCTTTCTTT

clone size: few
V gene: TRBV12-3/TRBV12-4
D gene: TRBD2
J gene: TRBJ2-5
CDR3 protein: CASRSVAGPQETQYF
CDR3 DNA: TGTGCCAGCAGATCAGTAGCGGGCCCACAAGAGACCCAGTACTTC

clone size: few
V gene: TRBV20-1
D gene: .
J gene: TRBJ1-1
CDR3 protein: CSARMARGGTEAFF
CDR3 DNA: TGCAGTGCTAGAATGGCCCGGGGGGGCACTGAAGCTTTCTTT

clone size: .
V gene: TRBV4-1
D gene: .
J gene: TRBJ2-3
CDR3 protein: CASSPAELVDDTQYF
CDR3 DNA: TGCGCCAGCAGCCCGGCAGAGCTCGTCGATGATACGCAGTATTTT

clone size: .
V gene: TRBV4-1
D gene: .
J gene: TRBJ1-1
CDR3 protein: CASSLPTSALGSLNTEAFF
CDR3 DNA: TGCGCCAGCAGCCTCCCAACCTCAGCACTTGGCTCTCTGAACACTGAAGCTTTCTTT

clone size: few
V gene: TRBV12-3/TRBV12-4
D gene: TRBD1
J gene: TRBJ2-3
CDR3 protein: CAVDRGLRTDTQYF
CDR3 DNA: TGTGCCGTCGACAGGGGGCTTAGGACAGATACGCAGTATTTT

clone size: .
V gene: TRBV11-1
D gene: TRBD2
J gene: TRBJ2-3
CDR3 protein: CASSLGVLAGGSTDTQYF
CDR3 DNA: TGTGCCAGCAGCTTAGGGGTTCTAGCGGGGGGCTCCACAGATACGCAGTATTTT